A single sample is the source of the 15 T cell receptor beta chains below, sequenced in a study of T cells in Graves' hyperthyroidism and ophthalmopathy. Researchers amplified the TCR beta CDR3 regions from RNA transcripts. HTBI primers were used for first-round RT-PCR of the TCR CDR3. TCRdb used MiXCR to reprocess the multiplex PCR reads, holding one entry per CDR3 protein. The sample lists fewer than 110,000 distinct CDR3 sequences, around 50% occurring once. The sample was blood. Receptors originate from a man between 40 and 49 years old with Graves' hyperthyroidism.

The chain recombines TRBV7-2 with TRBJ2-1, with D perhaps TRBD2 (7 bases). V was trimmed by 0 bases and J by 12 bases, leaving 15 bases between them. Germline-derived CDR1 and CDR2 are SGHTA and FQGNSA. The CDR3 totals 14 residues. CDR3 loop: CASSLARGADTQFF. The CDR3 coding sequence is TGTGCCAGCAGCTTAGCTCGGGGGGCAGATACGCAGTTCTTC. The full variable domain, with the rest looked up from reference TRBV7-2 and TRBJ2-1, is GAGVSQSPSNKVTEKGKDVELRCDPISGHTALYWYRQSLGQGLEFLIYFQGNSAPDKSGLPSDRFSAERTGGSVSTLTIQRTQQEDSAVYLCASSLARGADTQFFGPGTRLTVL.

This sequence joins TRBV7-9 and TRBJ2-7; 11 bases match TRBD2. CDR3 size: 15 residues. J was trimmed by 4 bases and V by 0 bases; bases with no gene match: 2. Germline V gene data show CDR1 as SEHNR and CDR2 as FQNEAQ (reference sequence). The CDR3 DNA follows: TGTGCCAGCAGCTTAGCGACTAGCGGGGTGTACGAGCAGTACTTC. The encoded protein is CASSLATSGVYEQYF.

This clonotype was counted at least ten times. The rearrangement joins TRBV7-9 to TRBJ1-1; the D gene is possibly TRBD1 (5 bases). V was shortened by 5 bases and J by 5 bases, with 15 bases between the two germline ends. The CDR3 loop spans 14 amino acids. CDR1 SEHNR and CDR2 FQNEAQ come from the germline V gene (reference sequence). The CDR3 reads CASSQRGRETEAFF. The CDR3 DNA is TGTGCCAGCAGCCAAAGGGGACGGGAGACTGAAGCTTTCTTT.

Comments on this clonotype: One base away lies a much larger clone, so this may be a sequencing read error. The V gene is TRBV11-3, the J gene TRBJ2-7, with D perhaps matching TRBD2 (7 bases). The CDR3 runs to 16 residues. The germline V and J ends were trimmed by 8 bases and 2 bases, with 22 bases remaining between them. CDR1 SGHNT and CDR2 YENEEA come from the germline V gene. CDR3 amino acids: CASGSGARREAYEQYF. Written as DNA, the CDR3 is TGTGCCAGCGGTTCGGGGGCCCGACGGGAGGCCTACGAGCAGTACTTC. The full variable domain, in which reference TRBV11-3 and TRBJ2-7 provide the parts outside the CDR3, is EAGVVQSPRYKIIEKKQPVAFWCNPISGHNTLYWYLQNLGQGPELLIRYENEEAVDDSQLPKDRFSAERLKGVDSTLKIQPAELGDSAVYLCASGSGARREAYEQYFGPGTRLTVT.

This clonotype showed up many times. This chain connects TRBV11-2 to TRBJ2-1, with 9 bases aligning to TRBD1. Germline values: CDR1 SGHAT, CDR2 FQNNGV. J lost 4 bases, V lost 5 bases, and 6 bases had no gene match. The CDR3 sequence is 15 residues long. The CDR3 spells CASSPGTGYYNEQFF. The DNA of the CDR3 is TGTGCCAGCAGCCCCGGGACAGGGTATTACAATGAGCAGTTCTTC. Full variable domain (outside the CDR3, taken from reference TRBV11-2 and TRBJ2-1): EAGVAQSPRYKIIEKRQSVAFWCNPISGHATLYWYQQILGQGPKLLIQFQNNGVVDDSQLPKDRFSAERLKGVDSTLKIQPAKLEDSAVYLCASSPGTGYYNEQFFGPGTRLTVL.

This clonotype occurred many times. This chain connects TRBV7-6 to TRBJ1-1; D is possibly TRBD1 (6 bases). The CDR3 has 14 amino acids. The germline CDR1 and CDR2 sequences are SGHVS and FNYEAQ. Deletions cut 6 bases from V and 5 bases from J, with 16 bases between. CDR3 protein: CASSLGGTETEAFF. The CDR3 nucleotides read TGTGCCAGCAGTCTAGGGGGGACGGAAACTGAAGCTTTCTTT.

The V call is TRBV14, the J call TRBJ1-1; TRBD1 matches 7 bases. The germline CDR1 and CDR2 sequences are SGHDN and FVKESK. Trimming at V came to 4 bases and at J to 3 bases, leaving 5 bases not matched to a gene. The CDR3 has 14 amino acids. CDR3 DNA sequence: TGTGCCAGCAGCCTCCAGGGGGAGGACACTGAAGCTTTCTTT. The encoded protein is CASSLQGEDTEAFF.

This clonotype was counted at least ten times. The rearrangement uses TRBV5-1 and TRBJ2-2, with D perhaps TRBD1 (6 bases). The CDR3 is 15 residues long. CDR1 is SGHRS, CDR2 YFSETQ, per germline. The V end lost 4 bases, the J end lost 4 bases, and 14 bases lay between the germline ends. The DNA for the CDR3 is TGCGCCAGCAGCCCCCGGTTCAGGGGCACCGGGGAGCTGTTTTTT. This gives the protein CASSPRFRGTGELFF.

This clonotype was counted ten times or more. The rearrangement links TRBV7-2 to TRBJ2-1; TRBD2 is a possible D gene (5 bases). Germline V gene sequence: CDR1 SGHTA, CDR2 FQGNSA. Trimming stripped 5 bases from V and 0 bases from J, with 11 bases between. The CDR3 has 15 residues. In DNA form, the CDR3 reads TGTGCCAGCAGCCAAACGGGGAGCTCCTACAATGAGCAGTTCTTC. The encoded protein is CASSQTGSSYNEQFF.

V is TRBV12-3 or TRBV12-4 and J is TRBJ1-1, with D possibly TRBD1 on 6 matching bases. The CDR3 covers 15 residues. With 2 bases removed from V and 1 base from J, the gap between germline ends came to 11 bases. The CDR3 bases are TGTGCCAGCAGTTTACCCGGACAGCGGAACACTGAAGCTTTCTTT. This translates into CASSLPGQRNTEAFF.

This clonotype appeared a single time. The chain couples TRBV2 to TRBJ2-3; tentatively, D is TRBD1 (7 bases). Trimming took 8 bases from V and 2 from J, leaving 17 bases between them. CDR1 is SNHLY and CDR2 is FYNNEI in the germline V gene. The CDR3 has 15 amino acids. CDR3 nucleotide sequence: TGTGCCAGCTTGGGGGCAGGGGGGACCACAGATACGCAGTATTTT. It codes for CASLGAGGTTDTQYF. The variable domain in full, completed from reference TRBV2 and TRBJ2-3, reads EPEVTQTPSHQVTQMGQEVILRCVPISNHLYFYWYRQILGQKVEFLVSFYNNEISEKSEIFDDQFSVERPDGSNFTLKIRSTKLEDSAMYFCASLGAGGTTDTQYFGPGTRLTVL.

This clonotype was seen repeatedly, ten times or more. The chain is built from TRBV5-6 and TRBJ2-1; 8 nucleotides match TRBD1. The CDR3 sequence is 15 residues long. From germline, CDR1 is SGHDT and CDR2 YYEEEE. Trimming cost V 3 bases and J 4 bases; bases outside gene matches: 6. The CDR3 sequence: CASSSTGDLYNEQFF. DNA of the CDR3: TGTGCCAGCAGCTCGACAGGGGACCTTTACAATGAGCAGTTCTTC.

The chain joins TRBV6-6 to TRBJ1-5, with a weak D call TRBD1 (5 bases). The CDR3 totals 17 residues. V gave up 4 bases and J gave up 6 bases, with 22 bases separating them. CDR1 and CDR2 (germline): MNHNY, SVGAGI (reference sequence). The CDR3 DNA sequence: TGTGCCAGCAGTTCACCTCTGGGACCCGAGGGGTCTCAGCCCCAGCATTTT. Translating it yields CASSSPLGPEGSQPQHF.

This chain uses TRBV15 with TRBJ2-7, with D perhaps TRBD2 (5 bases). The germline V gene encodes CDR1 LNHNV and CDR2 YYDKDF (reference sequence). The V gene lost 0 bases and the J gene lost 7 bases, with 10 bases spanning the gap. The CDR3 is 13 amino acids. CDR3 coding DNA: TGTGCCACCAGCAGAGATCGGAGGCTTGAGCAGTACTTC. This translates into CATSRDRRLEQYF.

In its sample, this clonotype was seen a few times. V is TRBV5-1 and J is TRBJ2-3, with a weak D call TRBD2 (6 bases). V was shortened by 4 bases and J by 6 bases, with 18 bases between the two germline ends. Germline V gene sequence: CDR1 SGHRS, CDR2 YFSETQ. The length of the CDR3 is 15 residues. CDR3 sequence (DNA): TGCGCCAGCAGCCTGGCGGGACCCCCCGCCGATACGCAGTATTTT. Its translation is CASSLAGPPADTQYF.